This TCR beta chain is from a study of T cells in Graves' hyperthyroidism and ophthalmopathy. Amplification of TCR beta CDR3 regions was performed using RNA transcripts as template. First-round RT-PCR of the TCR CDR3 relied on the HTBI primer set. From the multiplex PCR reads, TCRdb called clonotypes with MiXCR, one entry per CDR3 protein. The table shows roughly 640,000 distinct CDR3 sequences, with approximately 15% occurring only once. V lost 1 base, J lost 0 bases, and 9 bases stayed unmatched. Germline V gives CDR1 SGHRS, CDR2 YFSETQ. The CDR3 consists of 20 residues. As for this clonotype: Its antigen remains unknown.

Diagnoses were made from clinical symptoms, serum measures (thyroxine and TRAb), thyroid ultrasound and orbital computed tomography. General observations from the study: Appearing also in blood were most of the thyroid clonotypes expanded above 0.001. Ophthalmopathy was told apart from stable hyperthyroidism by a 13 V-J model.

Sequencing used blood. This clonotype originated in a woman aged 40 to 50 with Graves' ophthalmopathy. The J gene is TRBJ2-6, the V gene TRBV5-1, with 11 bases fitting TRBD2. CDR3 DNA: TGCGCCAGCAGCTTGACACTGACTAGCGGGGTCAACTCTGGGGCCAACGTCCTGACTTTC. This encodes CASSLTLTSGVNSGANVLTF.